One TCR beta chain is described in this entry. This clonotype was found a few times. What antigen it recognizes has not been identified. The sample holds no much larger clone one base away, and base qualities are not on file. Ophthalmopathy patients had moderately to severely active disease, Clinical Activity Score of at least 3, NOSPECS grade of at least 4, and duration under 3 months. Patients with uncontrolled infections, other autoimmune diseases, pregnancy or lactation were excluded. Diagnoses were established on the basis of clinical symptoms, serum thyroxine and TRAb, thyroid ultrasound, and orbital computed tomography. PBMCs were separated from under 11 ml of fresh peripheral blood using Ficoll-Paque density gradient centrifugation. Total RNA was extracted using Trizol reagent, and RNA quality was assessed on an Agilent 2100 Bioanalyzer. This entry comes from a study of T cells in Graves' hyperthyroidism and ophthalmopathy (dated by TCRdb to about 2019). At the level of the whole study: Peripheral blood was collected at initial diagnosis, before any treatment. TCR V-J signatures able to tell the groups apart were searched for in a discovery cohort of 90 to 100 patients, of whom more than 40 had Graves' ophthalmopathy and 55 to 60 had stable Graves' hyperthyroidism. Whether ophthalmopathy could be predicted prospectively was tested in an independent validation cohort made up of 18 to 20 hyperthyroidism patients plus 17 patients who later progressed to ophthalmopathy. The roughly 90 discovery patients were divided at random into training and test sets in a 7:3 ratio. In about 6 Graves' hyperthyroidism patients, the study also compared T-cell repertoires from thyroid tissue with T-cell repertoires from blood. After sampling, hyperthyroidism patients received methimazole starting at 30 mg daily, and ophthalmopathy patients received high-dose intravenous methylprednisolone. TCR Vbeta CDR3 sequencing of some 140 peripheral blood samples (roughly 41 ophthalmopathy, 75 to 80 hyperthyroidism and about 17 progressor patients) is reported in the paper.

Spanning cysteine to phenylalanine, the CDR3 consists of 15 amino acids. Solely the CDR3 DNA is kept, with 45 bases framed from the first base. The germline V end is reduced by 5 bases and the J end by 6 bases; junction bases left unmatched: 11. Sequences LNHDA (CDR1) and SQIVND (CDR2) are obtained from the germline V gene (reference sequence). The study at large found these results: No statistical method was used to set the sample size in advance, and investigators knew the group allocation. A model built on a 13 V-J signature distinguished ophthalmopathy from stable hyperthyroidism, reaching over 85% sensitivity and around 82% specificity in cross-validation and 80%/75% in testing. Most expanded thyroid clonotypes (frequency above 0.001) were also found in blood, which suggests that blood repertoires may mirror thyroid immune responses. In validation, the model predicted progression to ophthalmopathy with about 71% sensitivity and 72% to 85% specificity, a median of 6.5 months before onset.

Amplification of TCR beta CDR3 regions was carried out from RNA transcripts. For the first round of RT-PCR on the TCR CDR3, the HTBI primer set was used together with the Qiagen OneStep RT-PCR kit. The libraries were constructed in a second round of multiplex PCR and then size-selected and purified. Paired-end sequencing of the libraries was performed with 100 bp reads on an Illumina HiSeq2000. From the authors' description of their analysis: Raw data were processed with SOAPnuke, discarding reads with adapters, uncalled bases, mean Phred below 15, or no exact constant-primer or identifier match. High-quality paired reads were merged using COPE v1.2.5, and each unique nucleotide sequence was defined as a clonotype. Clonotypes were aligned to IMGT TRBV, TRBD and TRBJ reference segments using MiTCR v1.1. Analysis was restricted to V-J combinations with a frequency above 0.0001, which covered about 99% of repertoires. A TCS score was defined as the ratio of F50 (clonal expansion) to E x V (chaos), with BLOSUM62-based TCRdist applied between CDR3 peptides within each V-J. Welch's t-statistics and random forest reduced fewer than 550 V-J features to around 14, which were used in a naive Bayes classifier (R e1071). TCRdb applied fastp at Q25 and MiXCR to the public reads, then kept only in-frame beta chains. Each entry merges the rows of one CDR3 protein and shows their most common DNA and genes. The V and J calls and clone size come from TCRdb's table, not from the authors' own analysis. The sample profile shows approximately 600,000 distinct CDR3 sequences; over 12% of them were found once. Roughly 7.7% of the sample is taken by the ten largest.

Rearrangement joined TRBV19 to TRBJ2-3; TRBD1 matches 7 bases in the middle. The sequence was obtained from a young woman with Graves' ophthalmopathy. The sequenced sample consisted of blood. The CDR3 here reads CASSDLRQGSDTQYF. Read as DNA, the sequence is TGTGCCAGTAGTGACCTGCGACAGGGTTCCGATACGCAGTATTTT.